The clone carrying this T cell receptor (beta chain) was picked up many times. Its target is not known. The record originates from a study of T cells in Graves' hyperthyroidism and ophthalmopathy. Study results and caveats: Most clonotypes expanded in the thyroid (above 0.001) were also present in blood.

The V end was cut by 8 bases, the J end by 10 bases, with 22 bases between. The germline V gene encodes CDR1 SNHLY and CDR2 FYNNEI. The CDR3 is 14 residues long. TCR beta CDR3 region amplification was performed from RNA transcripts. First-round RT-PCR of the TCR CDR3 relied on the HTBI primer set. TCRdb re-called the multiplex PCR reads through MiXCR, storing one row per CDR3 protein. This sample carries 490,000 or so distinct CDR3 sequences, 20% to 25% of them seen once, and the ten largest clones take around 54%. The receptor's source is a woman in her seventies with Graves' ophthalmopathy. The gene calls are TRBV2 and TRBJ2-3, with D possibly being TRBD2 (6 bases). Sequencing was carried out using blood. The CDR3: CASGPGLAKIAQYF. In DNA, the CDR3 is TGTGCCAGCGGCCCGGGACTGGCTAAGATTGCGCAGTATTTT.